This section outlines one T cell receptor beta chain sequence together with its context. Its antigen is as yet unknown. These data are taken from a study of graft-versus-host responses after intestinal transplantation. As for the study in general: Grafts were multivisceral, liver-intestinal, or isolated intestinal. Study outcomes and limitations: Graft-donor T cell macrochimerism in patients accompanied high graft-versus-host to host-versus-graft clonal ratios in allografts.

Sequencing used immunoSEQ multiplex PCR; TCRdb keeps in-frame clones, though not all of them. Of 100,000 to 120,000 clones listed, just under 95% are singletons. The source material was unstimulated CD8+ T cells sorted from spleen or lymph node cells, sampled before intestinal transplant. The clonotype originates from a human donor who received an intestinal transplant.

CDR3 protein: CASSSGTSAYEQYF. The CDR3 DNA reads TGTGCCAGCAGCTCCGGGACTAGCGCCTACGAGCAGTACTTC. The chain is built from TRBV27 and TRBJ2-7; 10 bases align to TRBD2. CDR1 and CDR2 from the germline V gene are MNHEY and SMNVEV (reference sequence). The trim removed 6 bases at V and 2 bases at J, leaving 4 bases unmatched. This CDR3 is built from 14 residues.